This T cell receptor beta chain originates from a study of long-term antiretroviral therapy in people with HIV (dated by TCRdb to 2022 to 2024). About the full investigation: The earliest samples were collected roughly a decade before the 2015 WHO recommendation for immediate ART, at a time when ART was usually postponed until CD4 counts fell. Eleven of the 30 participants with HIV were female. No cross-contamination during QIAcube processing was seen in test extractions of a monoclonal T-cell line run alongside 25 to 35 polyclonal samples. A retrospective serial study tested whether changes in peripheral blood TRB repertoire composition and diversity were associated with ART initiation and durable HIV suppression. A total of 150 to 200 cryopreserved PBMC samples were contributed to the cohort by 30 adults with confirmed HIV infection, with samples collected serially over a mean of approximately six years (range 1-12).

The CDR3 has 16 amino acids, counting the end cysteine and phenylalanine. The kept DNA is CDR3 alone, 48 bases in frame from the first base. CDR1 is given as SGDLS and CDR2 as YYNGEE, both from the germline V gene. The germline V and J ends show losses of 7 bases and 9 bases respectively, and no gene match explains 20 bases of the junction. The immunoSEQ hsTCRB v3.0 assay was used at survey level resolution to sequence the TRB variable region. The targeted TRB sequencing depth was about 35,000-55,000 T-cell genomes per sample. TRB libraries were pooled and sequenced on an Illumina MiSeq using a v3 150-cycle kit. The study's processing was this. Repertoire analysis was run in R within a reproducible Nextflow workflow that covered QC, data transformation and analysis. LymphoSeq2, an R package for exploring AIRR-Seq data, was used to implement the custom analyses. Several samples yielding fewer than 5000 total TRB sequences were excluded, leaving 150 to 200 analyzed HIV repertoires. Among the 180 to 200 HIV repertoires that were kept, 59 were collected before ART initiation and roughly 130 were collected after ART initiation. Repertoires were downsampled to 5000 TRB nucleotide sequences, and summary statistics were averaged over 100 downsampling iterations. TRB sequences were retained for analysis only if CDR3 regions of at least seven amino acids were present. Diversity was measured with a Shannon entropy-derived clonality score and the Gini coefficient. In repertoire networks, the top 5000 CDR3 amino acid sequences were linked whenever an edit distance of one separated two sequences. GLIPH2 predicted antigen specificity groups and MHC restriction for TRB CDR3 amino acid sequences. To flag known CMV, EBV, HIV or tissue antigen associations, CDR3 amino acid sequences were matched against VDJdb and McPAS-TCR. Pre-ART, post-ART and control groups were compared with Wilcoxon signed-rank tests and Holm-Bonferroni correction. TCRdb limited this immuneACCESS table to in-frame rearrangements with V and J called. A share of clones is missing; checked studies link under half to unresolved V genes, and the rest is unexplained. V, J and clone size derive from that table, while D and trimming were established from the DNA sequence. This sample gives fewer than 30,000 clones in total; roughly 80% of them show up just once. Roughly 9.5% of the sample lies in the top ten.

To note about this clone: The antigen it recognizes is unknown. Per-base quality was not reported, and no clone a single base away is much larger than it.

Study-level results and caveats: Starting ART was linked to a significant rise in TRB diversity, yet even with long-term ART the diversity remained significantly lower than in transplant donor controls. CDR3 length ranges in HIV repertoires were narrower than in controls, and network structure suggested an antigen-experienced repertoire with only a slight naive shift after ART. Samples dated from about 2003 to 2018, and the ART regimens used may be less effective than current ones. Inferences about post-ART repertoire changes are limited because no data were available on ART adherence, viral resistance or therapy changes. Expanded TRB clones identified before ART initiation dominated the repertoire across all time points, though the dominance fluctuated and decreased in many PLHIV after ART. Because PBMC availability was limited, only the TCR beta chain was sequenced, with no alpha chain pairing. Because pre-ART samples had limited cell numbers, unsorted PBMC were profiled rather than sorted CD4+ and CD8+ T cells.

To be included, a participant needed at least one PBMC sample from before ART initiation plus at least two post-ART samples. Treatment was received in the United States of America by all participants with HIV. Before DNA extraction, cryopreserved samples containing 1-10 million PBMC were thawed and washed. At the time of the earliest PBMC sample, participants with HIV were aged between about 23 and 54 years. PBMC samples from each participant spanned 1-4 timepoints before ART initiation and 2-8 timepoints after ART initiation, with a median of 7 samples. For every participant, serial HIV viral load, CD4+ T-cell count, ART history and demographic data were obtained. A Qiagen kit on a QIAcube was used to extract genomic DNA from unsorted PBMC, with samples processed in batches of 12.

The TCR originated in a man aged 35-49 years with HIV. This chain joins TRBV9 to TRBJ2-5, with 8 central nucleotides matching TRBD2. The sample consisted of unsorted PBMCs, taken 3 years after starting antiretroviral therapy. The sequence in DNA is TGTGCCAGCGGGCCGGGGCTAGCGGGCGAGAGAGGGCCCCAGTACTTC. It codes for CASGPGLAGERGPQYF.